Below, one T cell receptor beta chain is given with its context. This sample was taken from a study of blood T cell repertoires in COVID-19. On the study more broadly: From the United States, Italy and Spain came samples of acute and convalescent COVID-19. In each case, the material was cDNA or gDNA derived from T cells, B-cell-depleted T cells, or PBMCs.

Germline V gene data show CDR1 as SNHLY and CDR2 as FYNNEI. There are 14 residues in the CDR3. The V end lost 5 bases, the J end lost 4 bases, and 14 bases lay between the germline ends. Sequenced by immunoSEQ multiplex PCR; TCRdb stores in-frame clones only, minus some. The sample has hundreds of thousands of clones; approximately 90% are singletons. The V and J genes are TRBV2 and TRBJ1-2; no definite D call. This receptor was obtained from a woman aged 18-29 years with acute or convalescent COVID-19. The sequenced sample consisted of peripheral blood. The CDR3 reads CASSWSRVGYGYTF. CDR3 coding DNA: TGTGCCAGCAGTTGGTCCCGAGTTGGCTATGGCTACACCTTC.